The entry that follows covers one T cell receptor (beta chain) sequence. As handled by the study authors: Estimates of nucleated cell counts were drawn from the amplification of reference gene primers. The protocol was immunoSEQ multiplex PCR, while the TCRdb copy is restricted to in-frame clones and leaves out a portion. V, J and clone size reflect that table, while D and trimming were determined from the DNA. The table includes 180,000 or so clones, 82% detected once. The source of the sample is a study of blood T cell repertoires in COVID-19. Study at large: Sites across the United States, Italy and Spain contributed samples from acute and convalescent COVID-19. T cells, B-cell-depleted T cells, or PBMCs provided the cDNA or gDNA that served as material.

CDR3 size: 14 residues. Germline CDR1 reads SGHAT; CDR2 reads FQNNGV. V was clipped by 3 bases and J by 6 bases; unmatched bases: 6. Sequences were obtained from peripheral blood. The TCR was taken from a human donor with acute or convalescent COVID-19. The donor label of this sample is uncertain. The chain uses TRBV11-2 and TRBJ2-7; TRBD1 matches 9 bases. The DNA for the CDR3 is TGTGCCAGCAGCTTCGGACAGGGGACAGGCGAGCAGTACTTC. Amino acid sequence: CASSFGQGTGEQYF.